These 14 T cell receptor beta chains originate from one sample sequenced in a study of blood T cells in healthy people across ages. A sample-barcoded 5' primer and a J-beta primer mix were used in a second PCR of roughly 7 to 12 cycles. In TCRdb, the 5' RACE reads were re-called with MiXCR into one record per CDR3 protein. Of roughly 700,000 distinct CDR3 sequences in the sample, about half were seen once. Sample: blood. The receptors were sampled from a woman in her fifties or sixties in good health.

The chain combines TRBV20-1 with TRBJ2-1; 11 bases align to TRBD2. V shed 5 bases, J shed 8 bases, and the junction held 2 bases outside the gene matches. The CDR3 covers 12 residues. Germline V gene data show CDR1 as DFQATT and CDR2 as SNEGSKA (reference sequence). CDR3 loop: CSAASGRYEQFF. In nucleotides, the CDR3 is TGCAGTGCTGCTAGCGGGAGGTATGAGCAGTTCTTC.

This clonotype showed up just once. This chain connects TRBV4-3 to TRBJ1-1; D gene unclear. The CDR3 loop spans 15 amino acids. Trimming took 1 base from V and 6 from J, leaving 15 bases between them. The germline V gene has CDR1 LGHNA and CDR2 YSLEER. The CDR3 DNA follows: TGCGCCAGCAGCCAAGTTGGAGTACCGGCCGCTGAAGCTTTCTTT. This codes for CASSQVGVPAAEAFF.

The V and J genes are TRBV7-2 and TRBJ2-1; D perhaps matches TRBD1 (5 bases). Germline V gene sequence: CDR1 SGHTA, CDR2 FQGNSA. Trimming left V 5 bases short and J 0 bases short, with 20 bases between. The CDR3 is made up of 18 amino acids. The CDR3 bases are TGTGCCAGCAGCCCTTGGAGTTCAGGGTCTTTCTCCTACAATGAGCAGTTCTTC. Translated: CASSPWSSGSFSYNEQFF. Complete variable domain (other parts from reference TRBV7-2 and TRBJ2-1): GAGVSQSPSNKVTEKGKDVELRCDPISGHTALYWYRQSLGQGLEFLIYFQGNSAPDKSGLPSDRFSAERTGGSVSTLTIQRTQQEDSAVYLCASSPWSSGSFSYNEQFFGPGTRLTVL.

The chain combines TRBV9 with TRBJ2-5, with TRBD2 matching over 11 bases. Unmatched junction bases numbered 7, after V lost 3 bases and J lost 3 bases. CDR3 length: 16 residues. Germline CDR1 and CDR2: SGDLS and YYNGEE. The CDR3: CASSEGLADLKETQYF. CDR3 in DNA: TGTGCCAGCAGCGAGGGACTAGCGGACCTGAAAGAGACCCAGTACTTC.

The CDR3 protein is CSVEEAVVGYTF. The CDR3 region has the DNA TGCAGCGTTGAAGAGGCAGTGGTAGGCTACACCTTC. V and J are TRBV29-1 and TRBJ1-2; D gene ambiguous. Germline values: CDR1 SQVTM, CDR2 ANQGSEA. Trimming pared 0 bases from V and 8 bases from J, leaving 10 bases between. The CDR3 loop spans 12 amino acids.

The V call is TRBV7-2, the J call TRBJ2-1, with D possibly TRBD1 on 5 matching bases. The V end lost 0 bases, the J end lost 14 bases, and 23 bases lay between the germline ends. This CDR3 is built from 16 residues. Germline V gene lookup returns CDR1 SGHTA and CDR2 FQGNSA. CDR3 DNA sequence: TGTGCCAGCAGCTTAGCGGGGCCGGGCTATTCCCCCGTTGAGTTCTTC. This translates into CASSLAGPGYSPVEFF.

Turning to this clonotype: Possible read error: a much larger clone is one base away. The V gene is TRBV5-1, the J gene TRBJ2-1; D is uncertain. The J call may be wrong; the DNA end is better matched by TRBJ2-7. This CDR3 contains 15 residues. Germline values: CDR1 SGHRS, CDR2 YFSETQ. The DNA of the CDR3 is TGCGCCAGCAGCTTGACGGTGAGCTCCTACAATGAGCAGTACTTC. Translation: CASSLTVSSYNEQYF.

The J gene is TRBJ2-1, the V gene TRBV2; a weak D match, TRBD2 (5 bases). Germline V lookup: CDR1 SNHLY, CDR2 FYNNEI. This CDR3 comprises 15 residues. V was trimmed by 1 base and J by 7 bases, leaving 14 bases between them. CDR3 sequence reads: CASSEVAASTNEQFF. CDR3 in DNA: TGTGCCAGCAGTGAAGTCGCCGCTAGCACAAATGAGCAGTTCTTC.

The chain employs TRBV28 and TRBJ2-3; TRBD1 matches 7 bases. Trimming at V came to 6 bases and at J to 4 bases, leaving 10 bases not matched to a gene. CDR1 MDHEN and CDR2 SYDVKM come from the germline V gene. The CDR3 is made up of 15 amino acids. The CDR3, as DNA: TGTGCCAGCAGGGGGAGACAGGGCTACGCAGATACGCAGTATTTT. Amino acids: CASRGRQGYADTQYF.

The chain combines TRBV6-5 with TRBJ1-2, with D tentatively TRBD1 (5 bases). The V gene's germline CDR1 is MNHEY and CDR2 SVGAGI. This CDR3 contains 13 residues. V was cut by 7 bases and J by 6 bases, with 15 bases left in between. The CDR3 loop is CASKQQAPHGYTF. DNA of the CDR3: TGTGCCAGCAAACAACAGGCCCCCCATGGCTACACCTTC.

This clonotype appeared many times. This rearrangement joins TRBV7-2 to TRBJ2-2; 10 bases match TRBD2. CDR1 is SGHTA and CDR2 is FQGNSA in the germline V gene. This CDR3 comprises 15 residues. V lost 5 bases and J lost 8; bases outside the gene matches: 8. The CDR3 is CASSQTLAGAGELFF. CDR3 in DNA: TGTGCCAGCAGCCAAACCCTAGCGGGAGCTGGGGAGCTGTTTTTT.

The chain employs TRBV4-3 and TRBJ1-5; unclear D gene. CDR1 LGHNA and CDR2 YSLEER come from the germline V gene. The CDR3 extends over 16 amino acids. The V end lost 0 bases, the J end lost 0 bases, and 9 bases lay between the germline ends. This CDR3 reads CASSQEFFSSNQPQHF. CDR3 nucleotides: TGCGCCAGCAGCCAAGAGTTTTTCTCTAGCAATCAGCCCCAGCATTTT.

This clonotype was picked up a small number of times. The V gene is TRBV10-3, the J gene TRBJ1-1; no definite D call. Germline lookup yields CDR1 ENHRY and CDR2 SYGVKD. The CDR3 sequence is 13 residues long. V gave up 7 bases and J gave up 5 bases, with 14 bases separating them. The CDR3 here is CAIMISMGTEAFF. The CDR3 DNA is TGTGCCATCATGATATCGATGGGGACTGAAGCTTTCTTT.

This clonotype has more than one count but fewer than ten. The chain has TRBV20-1 and TRBJ2-1; TRBD2 aligns across 7 bases. V lost 5 bases and J lost 7; bases outside the gene matches: 11. This CDR3 is 14 amino acids long. Germline values: CDR1 DFQATT, CDR2 SNEGSKA (reference sequence). CDR3 protein: CSAAIPGLPNEQFF. The CDR3 nucleotides read TGCAGTGCTGCTATTCCGGGACTACCTAATGAGCAGTTCTTC.